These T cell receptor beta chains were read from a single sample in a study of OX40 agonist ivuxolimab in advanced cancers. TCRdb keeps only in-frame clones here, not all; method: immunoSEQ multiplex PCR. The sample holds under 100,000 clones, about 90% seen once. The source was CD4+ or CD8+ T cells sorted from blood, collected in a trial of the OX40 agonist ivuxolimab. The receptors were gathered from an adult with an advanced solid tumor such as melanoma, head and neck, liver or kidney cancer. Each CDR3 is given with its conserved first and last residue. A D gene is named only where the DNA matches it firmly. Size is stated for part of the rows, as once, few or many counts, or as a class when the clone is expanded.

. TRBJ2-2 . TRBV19 CASSMWGRGTGELFF TGTGCCAGTAGTATGTGGGGGCGGGGCACCGGGGAGCTGTTTTTT
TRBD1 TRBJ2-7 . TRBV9 CASSPRDRESYEQYF TGTGCCAGCAGCCCCCGGGACAGGGAATCGTATGAGCAGTACTTC
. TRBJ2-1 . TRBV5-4 CASSMGGGNTYNEQFF TGTGCCAGCAGCATGGGAGGAGGAAACACCTACAATGAGCAGTTCTTC
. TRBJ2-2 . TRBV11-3 CASSLFGATGELFF TGTGCCAGCAGCTTATTCGGGGCCACCGGGGAGCTGTTTTTT
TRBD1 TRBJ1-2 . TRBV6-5 CASSYWAGGDYGYTF TGTGCCAGCAGTTACTGGGCAGGGGGAGACTATGGCTACACCTTC
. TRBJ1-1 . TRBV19 CASSIGGLTEAFF TGTGCCAGTAGTATCGGCGGGCTGACTGAAGCTTTCTTT
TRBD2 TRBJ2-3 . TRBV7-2 CASSLPTSGWDTQYF TGTGCCAGCAGCTTACCGACTAGCGGTTGGGATACGCAGTATTTT
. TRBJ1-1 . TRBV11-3 CASSQFAGGNTEAFF TGTGCCAGCAGCCAGTTCGCGGGGGGGAACACTGAAGCTTTCTTT
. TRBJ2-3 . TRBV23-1 CASSQLAWGGEDTQYF TGCGCCAGCAGTCAATTGGCGTGGGGGGGCGAAGATACGCAGTATTTT
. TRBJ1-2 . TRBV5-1 CASSLETQSHGYTF TGCGCCAGCAGCTTGGAAACTCAGTCCCATGGCTACACCTTC
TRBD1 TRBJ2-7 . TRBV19 CASSIRDSYEQYF TGTGCCAGTAGTATCCGGGACAGCTACGAGCAGTACTTC
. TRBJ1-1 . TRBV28 CASSYLTLRLLTSEAFF TGTGCCAGCAGTTATTTGACACTAAGACTATTAACTTCCGAAGCTTTCTTT
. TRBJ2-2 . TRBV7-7 CASSLERGTGELFF TGTGCTAGCAGCTTAGAAAGGGGGACCGGGGAGCTGTTTTTT
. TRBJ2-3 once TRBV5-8 CASSLGTSRTDTQYF TGTGCCAGCAGCCTCGGGACATCTCGCACAGATACGCAGTATTTT
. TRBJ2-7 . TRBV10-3 CAISEAGSYEQYF TGTGCCATCAGTGAAGCCGGCTCGTACGAGCAGTACTTC
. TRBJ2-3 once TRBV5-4 CASNDQGRTDTQYF TGTGCCAGCAACGATCAAGGGCGCACAGATACGCAGTATTTT
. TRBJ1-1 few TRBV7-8 CASSLAGRDTEAFF TGTGCCAGCAGCTTAGCGGGGAGGGACACTGAAGCTTTCTTT
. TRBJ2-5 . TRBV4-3 CASSRVARFEETQYF TGCGCCAGCAGCCGGGTGGCCCGCTTTGAGGAGACCCAGTACTTC
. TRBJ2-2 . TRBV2 CASRARQNTGELFF TGTGCCAGCAGAGCTAGACAGAACACCGGGGAGCTGTTTTTT
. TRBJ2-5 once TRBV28 CASQDRFQETQYF TGTGCCAGCCAAGACAGATTCCAAGAGACCCAGTACTTC
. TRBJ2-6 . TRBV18 CASSPTRGPGANVLTF TGTGCCAGCTCACCAACGCGAGGTCCCGGGGCCAACGTCCTGACTTTC
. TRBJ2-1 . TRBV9 CASSALASVSGYEQFF TGTGCCAGCAGCGCCCTAGCGTCCGTAAGTGGCTATGAGCAGTTCTTC
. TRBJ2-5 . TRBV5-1 CASAVMGPQETQYF TGCGCCAGCGCGGTTATGGGACCCCAAGAGACCCAGTACTTC
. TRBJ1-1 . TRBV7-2 CASSYRETRGYTEAFF TGTGCCAGCAGCTACCGGGAAACCCGAGGGTACACTGAAGCTTTCTTT
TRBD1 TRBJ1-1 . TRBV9 CASSTAGEGAYVGGEAFF TGTGCCAGCAGCACCGCCGGCGAGGGGGCTTATGTGGGTGGTGAAGCTTTCTTT
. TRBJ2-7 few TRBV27 CASPCPSSYEQYF TGTGCCAGCCCGTGCCCCAGCAGCTACGAGCAGTACTTC
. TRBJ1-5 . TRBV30 CAWSADSEYSRNQPQHF TGTGCCTGGAGTGCGGACAGTGAATATTCGAGGAATCAGCCCCAGCATTTT
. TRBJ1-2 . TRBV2 CASSEQQAVNGYTF TGTGCCAGCAGTGAACAACAGGCCGTAAATGGCTACACCTTC
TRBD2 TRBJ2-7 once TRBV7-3 CASSPGLGRYEQYF TGTGCCAGCAGCCCTGGACTAGGTCGCTACGAGCAGTACTTC
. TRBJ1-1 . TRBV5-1 CASSLEGWAEAFF TGCGCCAGCAGCTTGGAGGGGTGGGCTGAAGCTTTCTTT
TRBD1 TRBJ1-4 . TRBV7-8 CASSPRTGANEKLFF TGTGCCAGCAGCCCGCGGACAGGAGCTAATGAAAAACTGTTTTTT
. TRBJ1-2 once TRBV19 CASSIGGGGSRANYGYTF TGTGCCAGTAGTATAGGCGGTGGCGGCTCCCGAGCTAACTATGGCTACACCTTC
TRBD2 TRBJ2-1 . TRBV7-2 CASSYIGSGSNEQFF TGTGCCAGCAGCTATATAGGAAGCGGGAGCAATGAGCAGTTCTTC
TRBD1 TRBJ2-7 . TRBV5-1 CASSFNRDRGLEQYF TGCGCCAGCAGCTTTAACCGGGACAGGGGCCTCGAGCAGTACTTC
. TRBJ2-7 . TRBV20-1 CSVILGYEQYF TGCAGTGTAATCCTAGGTTACGAGCAGTACTTC
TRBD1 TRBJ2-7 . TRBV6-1 CASSGRTGVPYEQYF TGTGCCAGCAGTGGCAGGACAGGGGTACCCTACGAGCAGTACTTC
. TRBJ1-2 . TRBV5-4 CASSLASSPFYGYTF TGTGCCAGCAGCTTGGCGAGCAGCCCTTTTTATGGCTACACCTTC
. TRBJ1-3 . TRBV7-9 CASSSRGNTIYF TGTGCCAGCAGCTCGAGGGGAAACACCATATATTTT
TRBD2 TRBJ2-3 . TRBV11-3 CASSSGGTTDTQYF TGTGCCAGCAGCTCGGGGGGGACTACTGATACGCAGTATTTT
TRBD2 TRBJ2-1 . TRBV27 CASRPYQTSTGNEQFF TGTGCCAGCAGGCCCTATCAGACTAGCACCGGCAATGAGCAGTTCTTC
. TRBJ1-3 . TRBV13 CASSVLSSGSGNTIYF TGTGCCAGCAGCGTACTATCAAGTGGCTCTGGAAACACCATATATTTT
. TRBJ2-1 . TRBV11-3 CASSRWWPSSYNEQFF TGTGCCAGCAGCCGATGGTGGCCCAGCTCCTACAATGAGCAGTTCTTC
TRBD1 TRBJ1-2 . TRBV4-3 CASSQDGVGQGGRYGYTF TGCGCCAGCAGCCAAGATGGCGTAGGACAGGGGGGCCGGTATGGCTACACCTTC
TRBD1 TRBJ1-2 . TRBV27 CASSSTPGTGVSSYTF TGTGCCAGCAGTTCGACCCCCGGGACAGGGGTCTCCAGCTACACCTTC
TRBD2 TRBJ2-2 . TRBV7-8 CASSFRGTSAAGELFF TGTGCCAGCAGCTTTAGAGGGACTAGCGCCGCCGGGGAGCTGTTTTTT
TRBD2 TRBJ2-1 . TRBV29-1 CSVDLGGRVPYNEQFF TGCAGCGTTGATTTGGGCGGGAGGGTGCCGTACAATGAGCAGTTCTTC
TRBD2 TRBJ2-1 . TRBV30 CAWVGTRAYNEQFF TGTGCCTGGGTCGGGACTAGGGCCTACAATGAGCAGTTCTTC
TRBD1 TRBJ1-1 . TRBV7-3 CASSRGQGMNTEAFF TGTGCCAGCAGCCGAGGACAGGGGATGAACACTGAAGCTTTCTTT
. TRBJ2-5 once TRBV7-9 CASSLVGETQYF TGTGCCAGCAGCTTAGTGGGAGAGACCCAGTACTTC
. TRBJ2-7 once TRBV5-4 CASSLAKGSEQYF TGTGCCAGCAGCTTGGCCAAAGGGTCCGAGCAGTACTTC
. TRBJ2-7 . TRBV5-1 CASSTEGRVVDEQYF TGCGCCAGCAGCACCGAGGGACGGGTCGTGGACGAGCAGTACTTC
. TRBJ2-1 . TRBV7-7 CASSLDSSSYNEQFF TGTGCTAGCAGCTTAGACTCGAGCTCCTACAATGAGCAGTTCTTC
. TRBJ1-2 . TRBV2 CASSEQGRVYGYTF TGTGCCAGCAGTGAGCAGGGGCGCGTCTATGGCTACACCTTC
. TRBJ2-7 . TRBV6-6 CASSQTRRTYEQYF TGTGCCAGCAGTCAGACTAGGCGAACCTACGAGCAGTACTTC
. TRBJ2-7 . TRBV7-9 CASGRGSYEQYF TGTGCCAGCGGAAGGGGGTCCTACGAGCAGTACTTC
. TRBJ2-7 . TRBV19 CASSNRGTGEQYF TGTGCCAGTAGTAACCGGGGGACGGGCGAGCAGTACTTC
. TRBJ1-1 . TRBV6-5 CASSYGLSPGTEAFF TGTGCCAGCAGTTACGGTCTTAGCCCCGGGACTGAAGCTTTCTTT